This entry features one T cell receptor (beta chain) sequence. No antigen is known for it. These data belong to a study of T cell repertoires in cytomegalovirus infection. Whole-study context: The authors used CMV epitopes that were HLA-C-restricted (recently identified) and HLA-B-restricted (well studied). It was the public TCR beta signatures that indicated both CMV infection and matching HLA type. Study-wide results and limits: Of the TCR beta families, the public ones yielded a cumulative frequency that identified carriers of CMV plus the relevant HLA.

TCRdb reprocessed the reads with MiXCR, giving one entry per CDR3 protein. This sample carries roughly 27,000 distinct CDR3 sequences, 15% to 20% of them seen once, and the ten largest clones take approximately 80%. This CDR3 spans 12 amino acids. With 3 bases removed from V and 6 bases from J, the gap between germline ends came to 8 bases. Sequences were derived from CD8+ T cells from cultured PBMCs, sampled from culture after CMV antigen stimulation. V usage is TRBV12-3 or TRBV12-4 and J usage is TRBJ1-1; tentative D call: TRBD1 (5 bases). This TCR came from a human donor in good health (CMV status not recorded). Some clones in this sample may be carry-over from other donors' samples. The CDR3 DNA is TGTGCCAGCAGTTTTGGGGCCCCTGAAGCTTTCTTT. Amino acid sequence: CASSFGAPEAFF.